This T cell receptor beta chain was recovered during a study of blood T cell repertoires in COVID-19. This clone was counted only a few times. The table came from immunoSEQ multiplex PCR; TCRdb's copy has only in-frame clones and leaves some out. The profile shows a few hundred thousand clones, approximately 80% of them singletons. The CDR3 sequence is 13 residues long. The ends lost 6 bases at V and 10 bases at J; junction bases unmatched: 9. The sequenced sample was peripheral blood. The chain is built from TRBV12-3 or TRBV12-4 and TRBJ2-1; 7 nucleotides agree with TRBD2. The receptor was derived from a woman between 45 and 65 years old with acute or convalescent COVID-19. CDR3 amino acids: CASRAGGSSEQFF. The CDR3 coding sequence is TGTGCCAGCAGGGCCGGCGGGAGTAGCGAGCAGTTCTTC.